This TCR beta chain was identified in a study of cytomegalovirus exposure and HLA in healthy donors. Researchers ran the PCR with 60 Vbeta and 13 Jbeta primers. Assay used: immunoSEQ multiplex PCR; TCRdb lists only in-frame clones, some missing. The sample comprises 150,000 or so clones, around 81% of which are singletons, and about 2.5% rests with the top ten. The CDR3 consists of 13 residues. The V end lost 3 bases, the J end lost 2 bases, and 8 bases lay between the germline ends. CDR1 and CDR2 from the germline V gene are SGHRS and YFSETQ. This TCR derives from a man aged 45-65 years in good health and CMV-seronegative. The source material was PBMCs. V is TRBV5-1 and J is TRBJ2-5; D not certain. As DNA, the CDR3 is TGCGCCAGCAGCTCAGGTGGACAAGAGACCCAGTACTTC. This codes for CASSSGGQETQYF.